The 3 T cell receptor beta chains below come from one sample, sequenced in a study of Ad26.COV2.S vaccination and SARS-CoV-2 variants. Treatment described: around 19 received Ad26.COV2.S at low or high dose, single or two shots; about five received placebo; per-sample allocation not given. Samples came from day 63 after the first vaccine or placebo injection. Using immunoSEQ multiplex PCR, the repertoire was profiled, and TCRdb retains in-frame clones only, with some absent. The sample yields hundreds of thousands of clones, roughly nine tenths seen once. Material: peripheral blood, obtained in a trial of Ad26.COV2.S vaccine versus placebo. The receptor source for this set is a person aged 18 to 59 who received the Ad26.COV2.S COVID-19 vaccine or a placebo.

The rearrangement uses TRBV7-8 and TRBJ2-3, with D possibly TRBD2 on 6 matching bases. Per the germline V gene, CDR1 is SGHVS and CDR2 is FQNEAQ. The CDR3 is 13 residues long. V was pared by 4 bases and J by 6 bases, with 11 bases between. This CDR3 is CASSWGRFDTQYF. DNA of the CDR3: TGTGCCAGCAGCTGGGGGAGGTTTGATACGCAGTATTTT. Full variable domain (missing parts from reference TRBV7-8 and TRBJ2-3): GAGVSQSPRYKVAKRGQDVALRCDPISGHVSLFWYQQALGQGPEFLTYFQNEAQLDKSGLPSDRFFAERPEGSVSTLKIQRTQQEDSAVYLCASSWGRFDTQYFGPGTRLTVL.

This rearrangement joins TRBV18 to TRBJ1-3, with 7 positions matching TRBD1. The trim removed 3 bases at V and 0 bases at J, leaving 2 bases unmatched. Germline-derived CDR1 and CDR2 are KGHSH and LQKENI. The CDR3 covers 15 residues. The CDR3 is CASSPGTVSGNTIYF. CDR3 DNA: TGTGCCAGCTCACCCGGGACAGTCTCTGGAAACACCATATATTTT.

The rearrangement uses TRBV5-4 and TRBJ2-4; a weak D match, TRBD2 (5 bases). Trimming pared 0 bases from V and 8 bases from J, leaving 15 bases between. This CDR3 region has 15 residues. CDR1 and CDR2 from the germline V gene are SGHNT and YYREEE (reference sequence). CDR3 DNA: TGTGCCAGCAGCTTGGGTGATAGCGCCTTAGACATTCAGTACTTC. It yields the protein CASSLGDSALDIQYF.